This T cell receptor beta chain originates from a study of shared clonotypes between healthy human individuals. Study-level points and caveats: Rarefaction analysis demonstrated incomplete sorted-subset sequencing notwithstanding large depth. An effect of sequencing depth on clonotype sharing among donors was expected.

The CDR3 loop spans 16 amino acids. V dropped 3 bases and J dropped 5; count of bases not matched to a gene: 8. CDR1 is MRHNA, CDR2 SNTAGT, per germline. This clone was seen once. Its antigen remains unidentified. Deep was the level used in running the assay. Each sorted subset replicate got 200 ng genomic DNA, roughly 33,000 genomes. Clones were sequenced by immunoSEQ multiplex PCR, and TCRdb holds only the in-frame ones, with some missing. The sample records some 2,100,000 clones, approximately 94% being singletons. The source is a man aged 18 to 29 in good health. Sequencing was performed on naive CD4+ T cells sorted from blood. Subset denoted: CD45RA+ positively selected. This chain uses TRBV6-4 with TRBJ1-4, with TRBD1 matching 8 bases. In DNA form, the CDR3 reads TGTGCCAGCAGTGAGCCCCGGACAGGGCGAAATGAAAAACTGTTTTTT. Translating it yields CASSEPRTGRNEKLFF.